A selection of T cell receptor beta chains follows, all from one sample in a study of blood T cell repertoires in COVID-19. Clones were sequenced by immunoSEQ multiplex PCR, and TCRdb holds only the in-frame ones, with some missing. Seen here are 65,000 to 90,000 clones, approximately 81% observed once, and the top ten hold 4% to 5.5%. Source material: peripheral blood. The receptor source for this set is a woman aged 80 or over with active or convalescent COVID-19. CDR3s include the opening cysteine and the closing phenylalanine or tryptophan. D genes are given only for firm matches. Some rows mark clone size as missing; the rest say once, few, many or name a class of expanded clone.

j_gene: TRBJ2-3
d_gene: .
len: 16
v_gene: TRBV7-8
abundance: .
CDR3nt: TGTGCCAGCAGCTTAGGTCAGGGATTACTCACAGATACGCAGTATTTT
CDR3aa: CASSLGQGLLTDTQYF

j_gene: TRBJ2-2
d_gene: .
len: 17
v_gene: TRBV4-2
abundance: .
CDR3nt: TGTGCCAGCAGCCAAGATGTCTCTAGCGAGAACACCGGGGAGCTGTTTTTT
CDR3aa: CASSQDVSSENTGELFF

j_gene: TRBJ2-2
d_gene: .
len: 11
v_gene: TRBV3-1/TRBV3-2
abundance: .
CDR3nt: TGTGCCTGTGATGGGCCACGGGAGCTGTTTTTT
CDR3aa: CACDGPRELFF

j_gene: TRBJ1-5
d_gene: .
len: 15
v_gene: TRBV11-1
abundance: .
CDR3nt: TGTGCCAGCAGCTTGGGCAGACATAGCAATCAGCCCCAGCATTTT
CDR3aa: CASSLGRHSNQPQHF

j_gene: TRBJ1-1
d_gene: TRBD1
len: 13
v_gene: TRBV19
abundance: once
CDR3nt: TGTGCCAGTAGTACACGACAGGGTACTGAAGCTTTCTTT
CDR3aa: CASSTRQGTEAFF

j_gene: TRBJ2-7
d_gene: TRBD1
len: 14
v_gene: TRBV3-1/TRBV3-2
abundance: .
CDR3nt: TGTGCCAGCAGCCGAAACAGACAGGGGGGCGAGCAGTACTTC
CDR3aa: CASSRNRQGGEQYF

j_gene: TRBJ1-5
d_gene: .
len: 13
v_gene: TRBV29-1
abundance: .
CDR3nt: TGCAGCGTTCTCAGGGGCAGCAATCAGCCCCAGCATTTT
CDR3aa: CSVLRGSNQPQHF

j_gene: TRBJ2-3
d_gene: TRBD1
len: 15
v_gene: TRBV19
abundance: .
CDR3nt: TGTGCCACAGCCCTGGGACAGGGTCAAACAGATACGCAGTATTTT
CDR3aa: CATALGQGQTDTQYF

j_gene: TRBJ2-7
d_gene: TRBD1
len: 16
v_gene: TRBV6-1
abundance: .
CDR3nt: TGTGCCAGCAGTGAATTGGACAGGGGGCTTCAGAGCGAGCAGTACTTC
CDR3aa: CASSELDRGLQSEQYF

j_gene: TRBJ1-6
d_gene: TRBD1
len: 16
v_gene: TRBV10-2
abundance: .
CDR3nt: TGCGCCAGCATCGACGCGGGACAGCTCTATAATTCACCCCTCCACTTT
CDR3aa: CASIDAGQLYNSPLHF

j_gene: TRBJ2-5
d_gene: .
len: 12
v_gene: TRBV25-1
abundance: .
CDR3nt: TGTGCCAGCAGTGAATTCGGAGAGACCCAGTACTTC
CDR3aa: CASSEFGETQYF

j_gene: TRBJ2-1
d_gene: TRBD2
len: 13
v_gene: TRBV12-3/TRBV12-4
abundance: .
CDR3nt: TGTGCCAGCCTGCGAGCGGGGGGTAATGAGCAGTTCTTC
CDR3aa: CASLRAGGNEQFF

j_gene: TRBJ1-2
d_gene: .
len: 16
v_gene: TRBV4-2
abundance: few
CDR3nt: TGTGCCAGCAGCCCAAGATTGGGGGGGACCGTTTATGGCTACACCTTC
CDR3aa: CASSPRLGGTVYGYTF

j_gene: TRBJ2-7
d_gene: .
len: 12
v_gene: TRBV5-4
abundance: .
CDR3nt: TGTGCCACCCGACGCCCAGGGGACGAGCAGTACTTC
CDR3aa: CATRRPGDEQYF

j_gene: TRBJ1-4
d_gene: TRBD1
len: 18
v_gene: TRBV5-1
abundance: .
CDR3nt: TGCGCCAGCAGTTTTGCTCGACAGGGCCAGGCAACTAATGAAAAACTGTTTTTT
CDR3aa: CASSFARQGQATNEKLFF

j_gene: TRBJ1-4
d_gene: TRBD1
len: 15
v_gene: TRBV19
abundance: .
CDR3nt: TGTGCCAGTACCAACCACGGGACAGGGAATGAAAAACTGTTTTTT
CDR3aa: CASTNHGTGNEKLFF

j_gene: TRBJ2-7
d_gene: TRBD1
len: 17
v_gene: TRBV6-2/TRBV6-3
abundance: .
CDR3nt: TGTGCCAGCAGCCCCAGACAGGGGGCTCCCATCTCCTACGAGCAGTACTTC
CDR3aa: CASSPRQGAPISYEQYF